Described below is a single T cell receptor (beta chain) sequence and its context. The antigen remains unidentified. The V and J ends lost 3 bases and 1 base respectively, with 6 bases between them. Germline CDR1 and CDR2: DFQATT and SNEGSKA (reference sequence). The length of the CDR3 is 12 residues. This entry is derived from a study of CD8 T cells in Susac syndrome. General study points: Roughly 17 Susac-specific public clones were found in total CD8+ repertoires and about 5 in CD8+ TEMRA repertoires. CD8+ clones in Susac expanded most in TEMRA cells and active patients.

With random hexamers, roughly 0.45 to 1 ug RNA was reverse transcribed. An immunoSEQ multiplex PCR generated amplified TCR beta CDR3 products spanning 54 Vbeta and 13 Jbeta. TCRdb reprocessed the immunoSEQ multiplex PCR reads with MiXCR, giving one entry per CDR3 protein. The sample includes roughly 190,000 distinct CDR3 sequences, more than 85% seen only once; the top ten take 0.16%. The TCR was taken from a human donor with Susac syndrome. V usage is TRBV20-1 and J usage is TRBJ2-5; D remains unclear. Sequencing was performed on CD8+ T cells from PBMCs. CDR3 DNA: TGCAGTGCTAGGGGCTTCCAAGAGACCCAGTACTTC. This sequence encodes CSARGFQETQYF.